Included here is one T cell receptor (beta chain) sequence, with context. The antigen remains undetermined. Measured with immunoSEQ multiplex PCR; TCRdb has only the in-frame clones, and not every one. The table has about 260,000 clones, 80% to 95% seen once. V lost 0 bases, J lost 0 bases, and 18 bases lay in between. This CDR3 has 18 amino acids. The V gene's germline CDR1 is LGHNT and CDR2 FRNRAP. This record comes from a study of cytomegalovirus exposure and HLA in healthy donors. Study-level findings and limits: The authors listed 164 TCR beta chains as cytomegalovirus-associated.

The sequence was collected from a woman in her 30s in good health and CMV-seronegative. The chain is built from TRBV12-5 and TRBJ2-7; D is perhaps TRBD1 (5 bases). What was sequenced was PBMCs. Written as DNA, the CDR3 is TGTGCTAGTGGTTTGGTAGGGGATGGGCAGGTAAACTCCTACGAGCAGTACTTC. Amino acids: CASGLVGDGQVNSYEQYF.